Sequencing of this T cell receptor (beta chain) was carried out in a study of beta chain features in type 1 diabetes. CDR1 SQVTM and CDR2 ANQGSEA come from the germline V gene. The V gene lost 5 bases and the J gene lost 6 bases, with 16 bases spanning the gap. The CDR3 runs to 13 residues. On this clone: What it binds is not known.

Isolated RNA was reverse transcribed in full, so expressed TCRB transcripts were sequenced. Libraries were prepared by immunoSEQ multiplex PCR; TCRdb keeps only in-frame clonotypes and omits some of them. The sample lists hundreds of thousands of clones; roughly a sixth were seen once. Whole-study results and caveats: Significant though moderate, a shortening of TCRB CDR3s appeared in all four CD4+ subsets of Type 1 diabetes patients.

J is TRBJ1-1 and V is TRBV29-1; a weak D match, TRBD1 (5 bases). Sequenced input: naive CD4+ T cells from blood. The sequence came from a man aged 18 to 29 in good health. The CDR3 DNA reads TGCAGCGTTCGGGGGAGGATGCGCTCTGAAGCTTTCTTT. Its protein product is CSVRGRMRSEAFF.